Listed below are T cell receptor beta chains from one sample, sequenced in a study of human T cells and chemical hapten exposure. TCRdb called the RACE reads again in MiXCR, with one record for every CDR3 protein. The repertoire holds some 71,000 distinct CDR3 sequences, with around 10% as singletons. Sample: whole blood, taken in connection with sensitization to the hapten diphenylcyclopropenone (DPC). The origin of the receptors is a woman aged 45-60 years with alopecia areata. Some clones in this sample may be carry-over from other donors' samples. CDR3s include the opening cysteine and the closing phenylalanine or tryptophan. The order of the fields is V gene, D gene, clone size, J gene, CDR3 protein, CDR3 DNA. D genes are given only for firm matches. The size entry is marked missing in some rows and otherwise reads once, few, many or a size class.

>TRBV7-2|TRBD2|many|TRBJ2-7
CASSSGTRQEQYF
TGTGCCAGCAGCTCCGGGACTAGGCAAGAGCAGTACTTC
>TRBV19|-|-|TRBJ1-4
CATFVRRGSGAPVEKLFF
TGTGCCACTTTCGTCCGGAGGGGGTCTGGAGCCCCGGTTGAAAAACTGTTTTTT
>TRBV18|-|-|TRBJ2-5
CASSPPDQETQYF
TGTGCCAGCTCACCACCGGACCAAGAGACCCAGTACTTC
>TRBV20-1|-|-|TRBJ1-3
CSAGRDGGNTIYF
TGCAGTGCTGGGCGGGACGGTGGAAACACCATATATTTT
>TRBV7-6|-|-|TRBJ2-2
CASSLVQGNTGELFF
TGTGCCAGCAGCTTAGTGCAAGGGAACACCGGGGAGCTGTTTTTT
>TRBV14|TRBD1|-|TRBJ1-6
CASSPTHGTVNSPLHF
TGTGCCAGCAGCCCGACCCATGGGACAGTTAATTCACCCCTCCACTTT
>TRBV5-5|-|-|TRBJ2-1
CASSPQVSSYNEQFF
TGTGCCAGCAGCCCACAAGTAAGCTCCTACAATGAGCAGTTCTTC
>TRBV20-1|-|many|TRBJ1-5
CSAREGRGSNQPQHF
TGCAGTGCTAGAGAGGGGAGGGGTTCCAATCAGCCCCAGCATTTT
>TRBV6-5|TRBD1|-|TRBJ2-7
CASRTGSSYEQYF
TGTGCCAGCAGGACAGGGAGCTCCTACGAGCAGTACTTC
>TRBV12-3/TRBV12-4|-|many|TRBJ1-2
CASSHPPPGGYTF
TGTGCCAGCAGCCACCCCCCCCCGGGGGGCTACACCTTC
>TRBV7-6|-|-|TRBJ1-1
CASSSSSHFREAFF
TGTGCCAGCAGCTCTTCGAGTCACTTTCGGGAAGCTTTCTTT
>TRBV2|-|-|TRBJ2-5
CASRPGGETQYF
TGTGCCAGCCGGCCGGGGGGCGAGACCCAGTACTTC
>TRBV6-2/TRBV6-3|TRBD1|-|TRBJ1-5
CASSYRTGQRNQPQHF
TGTGCCAGCAGTTACCGGACAGGCCAACGCAATCAGCCCCAGCATTTT
>TRBV28|-|-|TRBJ1-5
CASSAGSGRNQPQHF
TGTGCCAGCAGTGCGGGCTCCGGGAGGAATCAGCCCCAGCATTTT
>TRBV28|-|-|TRBJ2-6
CAALGAGANALTF
TGTGCCGCCTTGGGGGCTGGGGCCAACGCCCTGACTTTC
>TRBV29-1|TRBD2|-|TRBJ2-6
CSAIERGVSGANVLTF
TGCAGCGCGATTGAGCGGGGGGTCTCTGGGGCCAACGTCCTGACTTTC
>TRBV6-2/TRBV6-3|-|few|TRBJ2-5
CASTMAGQETQYF
TGTGCCAGCACCATGGCAGGGCAAGAGACCCAGTACTTC
>TRBV7-9|-|many|TRBJ1-1
CASSYATMTGNTEAFF
TGTGCCAGCAGTTACGCTACAATGACAGGGAACACTGAAGCTTTCTTT
>TRBV28|-|-|TRBJ1-2
CASSFDSLYGYTF
TGTGCCAGCAGTTTCGACAGTCTCTACGGCTACACCTTC
>TRBV12-3/TRBV12-4|TRBD2|few|TRBJ2-3
CASSFWGLAGVGDSTDTQYF
TGTGCCAGCAGTTTCTGGGGACTAGCGGGAGTAGGGGATAGCACAGATACGCAGTATTTT
>TRBV28|TRBD1|-|TRBJ2-7
CASSPGQLSTGQYF
TGTGCCAGCAGTCCGGGACAGCTATCTACGGGGCAGTACTTC
>TRBV14|TRBD2|many|TRBJ2-4
CASSPTGGHRLAKNIQYF
TGTGCCAGCAGTCCCACGGGAGGTCACAGACTAGCCAAAAACATTCAGTACTTC
>TRBV18|TRBD1|many|TRBJ1-4
CASSPPRQGHATNEKLFF
TGTGCCAGCTCACCACCTCGACAGGGGCATGCAACTAATGAAAAACTGTTTTTT
>TRBV6-5|TRBD1|-|TRBJ2-6
CASRTITGAGANVLTF
TGTGCCAGCAGAACCATTACAGGGGCTGGGGCCAACGTCCTGACTTTC
>TRBV2|TRBD2|-|TRBJ2-5
CAGATSGGPQETQYF
TGTGCCGGGGCGACTAGCGGGGGCCCACAAGAGACCCAGTACTTC
>TRBV21-1|-|many|TRBJ1-6
CASSPPGRVSSYNSPLHF
TGTGCCAGCAGTCCTCCAGGGAGGGTGAGCTCCTATAATTCACCCCTCCACTTT
>TRBV4-1|-|-|TRBJ1-6
CASSQDFGNPPLHF
TGCGCCAGCAGCCAAGATTTCGGGAATCCACCCCTCCACTTT
>TRBV3-1|TRBD2|many|TRBJ2-1
CASSPHGGGTYNEQFF
TGTGCCAGCAGCCCCCATGGGGGAGGGACGTACAATGAGCAGTTCTTC
>TRBV7-2|-|many|TRBJ1-5
CASSLAPSSNQPQHF
TGTGCCAGCAGCTTAGCACCGAGTAGCAATCAGCCCCAGCATTTT
>TRBV7-9|-|few|TRBJ1-3
CASSPPGISGNTIYF
TGTGCCAGCAGCCCCCCTGGTATCTCTGGAAACACCATATATTTT
>TRBV12-3/TRBV12-4|TRBD2|many|TRBJ2-1
CASSSGRAYNEQFF
TGTGCCAGTTCTAGCGGGAGGGCTTACAATGAGCAGTTCTTC
>TRBV24-1|TRBD2|many|TRBJ2-1
CATSPTVGTSGRANEQFF
TGTGCCACCAGTCCGACCGTCGGGACTAGCGGGAGAGCCAATGAGCAGTTCTTC
>TRBV6-1|-|-|TRBJ1-1
CASSYLTVSNTEAFF
TGTGCCAGCAGTTACTTAACCGTGAGCAACACTGAAGCTTTCTTT
>TRBV7-2|TRBD2|many|TRBJ2-7
CASSPQGLAGLFSYEQYF
TGTGCCAGCAGCCCCCAGGGGCTAGCGGGGCTATTTTCCTACGAGCAGTACTTC
>TRBV28|-|many|TRBJ1-2
CASSLRPRGPPAKWANYGYTF
TGTGCCAGCAGTTTACGACCCCGGGGACCTCCCGCCAAATGGGCTAACTATGGCTACACCTTC
>TRBV29-1|TRBD2|few|TRBJ2-1
CSGKRGTAYNEQFF
TGCAGCGGTAAGCGGGGCACCGCCTACAATGAGCAGTTCTTC
>TRBV7-2|-|-|TRBJ2-3
CASRPPSDTQYF
TGTGCCAGCAGGCCACCCTCAGATACGCAGTATTTT
>TRBV13|-|many|TRBJ1-4
CASSSGGAKEKLFF
TGTGCCAGCAGCTCCGGGGGGGCCAAAGAAAAACTGTTTTTT
>TRBV4-3|-|-|TRBJ1-2
CASSQGRSANYGYTF
TGCGCCAGCAGCCAAGGAAGATCAGCTAACTATGGCTACACCTTC
>TRBV5-1|-|many|TRBJ2-3
CASTNLRGTAPRLTDTQYF
TGCGCCAGCACCAACCTGAGGGGGACTGCCCCCCGCCTCACAGATACGCAGTATTTT
>TRBV28|TRBD1|many|TRBJ1-1
CASRTGGNTEAFF
TGTGCCAGCCGGACAGGGGGGAACACTGAAGCTTTCTTT
>TRBV20-1|TRBD2|-|TRBJ2-1
CSARVLTSGRNEQFF
TGCAGTGCTAGGGTATTGACTAGCGGGAGGAATGAGCAGTTCTTC
>TRBV6-5|-|few|TRBJ2-1
CASSYSRAGRYNEQFF
TGTGCCAGCAGTTACTCGAGGGCGGGGCGTTACAATGAGCAGTTCTTC
>TRBV5-5|-|-|TRBJ2-7
CASSLKALMLSYEQYF
TGTGCCAGCAGCTTGAAAGCTTTAATGCTTTCGTACGAGCAGTACTTC
>TRBV5-1|-|-|TRBJ2-5
CASSFKTDQETQYF
TGCGCCAGCAGCTTCAAGACAGACCAAGAGACCCAGTACTTC
>TRBV20-1|TRBD1|many|TRBJ1-5
CSAREPRTGYQPQHF
TGCAGTGCTAGAGAGCCTCGGACAGGCTATCAGCCCCAGCATTTT
>TRBV18|-|many|TRBJ2-1
CASSPTEGVALPGEQFF
TGTGCCAGCTCACCCACGGAGGGAGTAGCCCTTCCGGGTGAGCAGTTCTTC
>TRBV7-2|-|medium-sized|TRBJ1-5
CASSTSSRAINQPQHF
TGTGCCAGCAGCACATCGAGCAGGGCGATCAATCAGCCCCAGCATTTT
>TRBV6-5|-|few|TRBJ2-7
CASTSYGANPVRYEQYF
TGTGCCAGCACCTCCTATGGGGCCAATCCTGTCCGCTACGAGCAGTACTTC
>TRBV6-2/TRBV6-3|TRBD1|few|TRBJ1-2
CASRFSGTAEAYGYTF
TGTGCCAGCAGATTCTCCGGGACAGCGGAGGCGTATGGCTACACCTTC
>TRBV12-2|-|-|TRBJ1-5
CASRSDRGDSNHRQHF
TGTGCAAGTCGCTCCGACAGGGGGGATAGCAATCACCGCCAGCATTTT
>TRBV4-1|-|-|TRBJ1-1
CASSQGLTAEAFF
TGCGCCAGCAGCCAAGGACTGACAGCTGAAGCTTTCTTT
>TRBV27|-|few|TRBJ2-5
CASSLSYQETQYF
TGTGCCAGCAGTTTATCGTACCAAGAGACCCAGTACTTC
>TRBV7-9|-|few|TRBJ2-1
CASSLSQGRTNEQFF
TGTGCCAGCAGCTTATCACAGGGGAGGACCAATGAGCAGTTCTTC
>TRBV29-1|-|many|TRBJ1-3
CSVETVQRNTIYF
TGCAGCGTGGAGACAGTCCAAAGAAACACCATATATTTT
>TRBV7-2|TRBD1|many|TRBJ1-5
CASSLDDRVLGQPQHF
TGTGCCAGCAGCTTAGATGACAGGGTTTTGGGTCAGCCCCAGCATTTT
>TRBV4-1|-|-|TRBJ1-4
CASSPRMFPNEKLFF
TGCGCCAGCAGCCCCAGGATGTTTCCGAATGAAAAACTGTTTTTT
>TRBV5-1|-|many|TRBJ1-4
CASRRSSEGTNEKLFF
TGCGCCAGCAGAAGATCCAGTGAGGGAACTAATGAAAAACTGTTTTTT